The TCR beta chain described here comes from a study of T cells in Graves' hyperthyroidism and ophthalmopathy. Whole-study findings and limits: Most thyroid-expanded clonotypes above 0.001 were also found in blood.

TCR beta CDR3 regions were amplified from RNA. The TCR CDR3 was amplified in a first-round RT-PCR using the HTBI primer set. Each CDR3 protein gets one entry after TCRdb re-called the multiplex PCR reads with MiXCR. Here the sample spans some 500,000 distinct CDR3 sequences, roughly 14% being singletons. The CDR3 covers 15 residues. Germline CDR1 is MNHEY and CDR2 is SMNVEV (reference sequence). V was pared by 6 bases and J by 3 bases, with 18 bases between. This clonotype was seen many times. The antigen remains undetermined. Graves' hyperthyroidism without ophthalmopathy progression within 18 months was termed stable. The hyperthyroidism was newly diagnosed and had lasted under 2 months; the patients were aged 18 to 65.

The material sequenced was blood. This TCR came from a woman under 30 with Graves' hyperthyroidism. V and J are TRBV27 and TRBJ2-7; possibly TRBD2 for D (6 bases). CDR3 bases: TGTGCCAGCAGGCCTACCGCGGGGCGGCACTACGAGCAGTACTTC. It is translated as CASRPTAGRHYEQYF.